This TCR beta chain was recovered during a study of post-analysis software for immune sequencing data. In the study overall: Recorded disease courses covered relapsing-remitting, secondary progressive and progressive-relapsing multiple sclerosis. Some patients had no subtype annotation. Whole-study findings and limits: The normalized Chao1 diversity of multiple sclerosis patients was significantly lower than that of controls.

Researchers reported that TCR beta cDNA libraries carried unique molecular identifiers. MiXCR was run by TCRdb on the PCR reads, yielding one entry per CDR3 protein. This sample has about 160,000 distinct CDR3 sequences; around 36% occur once, and the top ten carry 25% to 35%. This clonotype was seen repeatedly, ten times or more. Antigen specificity is unknown. The CDR3 loop spans 15 amino acids. CDR1 is DFQATT, CDR2 SNEGSKA, per germline (reference sequence). V lost 3 bases and J 3 bases, leaving 18 bases between the germline ends. This receptor was obtained from a girl aged 5-17 years with multiple sclerosis. This chain links TRBV20-1 with TRBJ2-7; D perhaps matches TRBD2 (5 bases). The specimen comprised blood, sampled after autologous hematopoietic stem cell transplantation. The CDR3 loop reads CSARTGIGVNYEQYF. DNA of the CDR3: TGCAGTGCTAGGACGGGGATTGGAGTTAACTACGAGCAGTACTTC.